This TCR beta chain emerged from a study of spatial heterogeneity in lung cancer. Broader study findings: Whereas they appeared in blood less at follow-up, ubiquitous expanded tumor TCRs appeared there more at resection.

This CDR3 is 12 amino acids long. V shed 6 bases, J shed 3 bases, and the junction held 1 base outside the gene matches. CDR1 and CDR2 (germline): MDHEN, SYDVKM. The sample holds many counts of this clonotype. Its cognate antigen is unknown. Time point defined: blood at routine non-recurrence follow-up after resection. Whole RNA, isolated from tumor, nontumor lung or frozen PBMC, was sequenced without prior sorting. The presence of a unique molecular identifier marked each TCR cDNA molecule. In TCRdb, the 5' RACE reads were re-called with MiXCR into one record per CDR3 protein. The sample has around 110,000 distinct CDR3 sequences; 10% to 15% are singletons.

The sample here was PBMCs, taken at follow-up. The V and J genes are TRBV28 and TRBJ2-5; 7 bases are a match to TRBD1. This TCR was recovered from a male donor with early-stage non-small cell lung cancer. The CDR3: CASRGTEETQYF. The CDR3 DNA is TGTGCCAGCAGGGGGACAGAAGAGACCCAGTACTTC.